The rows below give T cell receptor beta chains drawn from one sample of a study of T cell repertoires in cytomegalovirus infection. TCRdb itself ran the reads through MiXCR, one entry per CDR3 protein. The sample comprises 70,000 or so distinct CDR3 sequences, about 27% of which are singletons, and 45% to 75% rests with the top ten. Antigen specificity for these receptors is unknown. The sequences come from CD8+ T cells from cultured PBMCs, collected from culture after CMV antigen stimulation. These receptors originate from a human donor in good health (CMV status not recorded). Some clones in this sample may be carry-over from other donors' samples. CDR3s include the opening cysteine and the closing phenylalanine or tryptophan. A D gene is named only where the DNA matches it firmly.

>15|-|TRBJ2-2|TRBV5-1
CASRPLGDGSGELFF
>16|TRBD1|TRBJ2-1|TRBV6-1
CASTEGGTGAGNEQFF
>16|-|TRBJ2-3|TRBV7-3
CASSLEGRGRTDTQYF
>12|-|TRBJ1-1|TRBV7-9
CASSFGSTEAFF
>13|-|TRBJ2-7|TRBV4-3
CASSQEGWDEQYF
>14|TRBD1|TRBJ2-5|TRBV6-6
CASSYRGQEETQYF
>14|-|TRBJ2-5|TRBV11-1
CASSWMVGKETQYF
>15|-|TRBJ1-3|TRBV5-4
CASSLSGPSGNTIYF
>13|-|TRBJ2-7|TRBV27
CASIGGKVGEQYF
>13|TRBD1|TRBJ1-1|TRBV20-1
CSALGQLNTEAFF
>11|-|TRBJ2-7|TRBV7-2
CASSSIREQYF
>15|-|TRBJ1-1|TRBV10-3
CATWVGITANTEAFF
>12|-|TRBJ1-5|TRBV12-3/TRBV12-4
CASREGNQPQHF